The 3 T cell receptor beta chains given below trace back to one sample, sequenced in a study of Graves' ophthalmopathy and Graves' hyperthyroidism listed by TCRdb under 2018. The reads were generated on an Illumina HiSeq 2000. TCR beta CDR3 regions were amplified from RNA transcripts for repertoire sequencing. The first round was an RT-PCR using HTBI primers with the Qiagen OneStep RT-PCR kit, and this first round was followed by a second-round multiplex PCR, then size selection and purification. The public sequencing data were trimmed at Q25 with fastp and processed into clonotypes with MiXCR by TCRdb, which kept only in-frame beta chains. Identical CDR3 protein sequences are pooled into one entry, listed with their most common genes and DNA. A total of about 370,000 distinct CDR3 sequences appear in this sample, about 17% of them only once. 2.4% of the sample is in the top ten clones. The sequencing sample was made of peripheral blood. The receptor set was obtained from an adult woman with stable Graves' hyperthyroidism.

This clonotype was detected once. The chain combines TRBV6-1 with TRBJ1-2; 7 positions match TRBD1. V was clipped by 6 bases and J by 6 bases; unmatched bases: 13. Germline CDR1 MNHNS, CDR2 SASEGT. The CDR3 is 15 residues long. The CDR3 spells CASRGQVVALNGYTF. The CDR3 DNA follows: TGTGCCAGCAGAGGACAGGTTGTAGCCCTGAATGGCTACACCTTC.

This clonotype was found many times. The chain carries TRBV10-3 and TRBJ1-1, with 7 bases aligning to TRBD1. Trimming took 10 bases from V and 7 from J; bases not matched to a gene: 9. CDR1 is ENHRY and CDR2 is SYGVKD in the germline V gene. The CDR3 spans 12 residues. CDR3 residues: CATGTAGSEAFF. Written as DNA, the CDR3 is TGTGCCACCGGGACAGCGGGTAGTGAAGCTTTCTTT.

Only a few counts were recorded for this clonotype. The chain employs TRBV14 and TRBJ1-1, with D tentatively TRBD1 (6 bases). Trimming stripped 6 bases from V and 1 base from J, with 9 bases between. Germline V lookup: CDR1 SGHDN, CDR2 FVKESK. This CDR3 is built from 13 residues. The CDR3 DNA follows: TGTGCCAGCAGACTAGGGGGGAACACTGAAGCTTTCTTT. Translated, it gives CASRLGGNTEAFF.